One sample yielded the 8 T cell receptor beta chains listed below, sequenced in a study of T cells after posttransplantation cyclophosphamide. Assay used: immunoSEQ multiplex PCR; TCRdb lists only in-frame clones, some missing. The profile shows 15,000 to 20,000 clones, roughly 80% of them singletons. Sampled 1 year posttransplant, controls received myeloablative marrow transplants, methotrexate and a calcineurin inhibitor. The specimen was PBMCs, collected just under 450 days after allogeneic stem cell transplant with calcineurin inhibitor and methotrexate. These receptors were obtained from a young adult male patient who received an allogeneic stem cell transplant from an unrelated donor, was CMV-positive, and had acute and chronic GVHD. The graft donor may account for some of the T cells.

The gene calls are TRBV7-6 and TRBJ1-2; D is uncertain. Germline loops: CDR1 SGHVS, CDR2 FNYEAQ. The CDR3 is 13 residues long. The V end lost 4 bases, the J end lost 8 bases, and 14 bases lay between the germline ends. The CDR3 nucleotides read TGTGCCAGCAGCTCGACCGCAGGTGAGGGCTACACCTTC. Translation gives CASSSTAGEGYTF. The complete variable domain, with remaining parts taken from reference TRBV7-6 and TRBJ1-2, reads GAGVSQSPRYKVTKRGQDVALRCDPISGHVSLYWYRQALGQGPEFLTYFNYEAQQDKSGLPNDRFSAERPEGSISTLTIQRTEQRDSAMYRCASSSTAGEGYTFGSGTRLTVV.

This clone was counted between two and nine times. This chain joins TRBV7-2 and TRBJ2-1, with TRBD2 identical over 13 bases. Looked up from germline, CDR1 is SGHTA and CDR2 is FQGNSA. V trimming: 4 bases; J trimming: 9 bases; junction bases outside the gene matches: 9. The CDR3 is made up of 16 amino acids. The CDR3 DNA reads as TGTGCCAGCAGCTGGGCGGGCGGGACTAGCGGGGTTGAGCAGTTCTTC. It specifies CASSWAGGTSGVEQFF. The complete variable domain, with remaining parts taken from reference TRBV7-2 and TRBJ2-1, reads GAGVSQSPSNKVTEKGKDVELRCDPISGHTALYWYRQSLGQGLEFLIYFQGNSAPDKSGLPSDRFSAERTGGSVSTLTIQRTQQEDSAVYLCASSWAGGTSGVEQFFGPGTRLTVL.

This chain uses TRBV2 with TRBJ2-3, with 8 bases matching TRBD2. Germline assignment: CDR1 SNHLY and CDR2 FYNNEI. Trimming took 5 bases from V and 0 from J; bases not matched to a gene: 4. The CDR3 consists of 15 residues. The CDR3 DNA is TGTGCCAGCAGTCTAGCGGGCGTAAGCACAGATACGCAGTATTTT. Residues: CASSLAGVSTDTQYF. Complete variable domain (other parts from reference TRBV2 and TRBJ2-3): EPEVTQTPSHQVTQMGQEVILRCVPISNHLYFYWYRQILGQKVEFLVSFYNNEISEKSEIFDDQFSVERPDGSNFTLKIRSTKLEDSAMYFCASSLAGVSTDTQYFGPGTRLTVL.

This clone has a handful of counts. V is TRBV9 and J is TRBJ2-7, with a tentative D call TRBD2 (6 bases). Germline CDR1 and CDR2: SGDLS and YYNGEE. V dropped 3 bases and J dropped 0 bases, with 16 bases sitting between them. CDR3 length: 16 residues. The CDR3 DNA reads as TGTGCCAGCAGCGAAGGGGAGGTGGCTAACTCCTACGAGCAGTACTTC. Protein sequence: CASSEGEVANSYEQYF.

A single count supports this clone. The V call is TRBV5-6, the J call TRBJ1-3; 7 bases are shared with TRBD1. Per germline, CDR1 SGHDT and CDR2 YYEEEE. This CDR3 comprises 14 residues. Trimming removed 2 bases from V and 2 bases from J; junction bases left unmatched: 1. CDR3 residues: CASSFDRAGNTIYF. CDR3 nucleotide sequence: TGTGCCAGCAGCTTTGACAGGGCTGGAAACACCATATATTTT.

The J gene is TRBJ2-1, the V gene TRBV9, with a weak D call TRBD2 (5 bases). The V end was cut by 1 base, the J end by 7 bases, with 12 bases between. CDR1 and CDR2 from the germline V gene are SGDLS and YYNGEE. This CDR3 has 14 residues. This CDR3 reads CASSVRWEQNEQFF. The CDR3 DNA sequence: TGTGCCAGCAGCGTAAGGTGGGAGCAAAATGAGCAGTTCTTC.

This clone was detected once. The gene calls are TRBV5-6 and TRBJ2-3; 14 bases align to TRBD2. The junction had 10 bases not matched to a gene; V was cut back by 4 bases and J by 6 bases. There are 17 residues in the CDR3. Germline CDR1 is SGHDT and CDR2 is YYEEEE. The CDR3 DNA follows: TGTGCCAGCAGCCAGAAGGGACTAGCGGGAGCAGGGGATACGCAGTATTTT. Translated: CASSQKGLAGAGDTQYF.

The chain employs TRBV5-1 and TRBJ1-5; 9 bases agree with TRBD1. After removal of 4 bases from V and 4 bases from J, the junction contained 3 bases not matched to a gene. Germline CDR1 and CDR2: SGHRS and YFSETQ. The CDR3 spans 14 residues. The DNA for the CDR3 is TGCGCCAGCAGCGCAGGACAGGGGAATCAGCCCCAGCATTTT. This sequence encodes CASSAGQGNQPQHF.